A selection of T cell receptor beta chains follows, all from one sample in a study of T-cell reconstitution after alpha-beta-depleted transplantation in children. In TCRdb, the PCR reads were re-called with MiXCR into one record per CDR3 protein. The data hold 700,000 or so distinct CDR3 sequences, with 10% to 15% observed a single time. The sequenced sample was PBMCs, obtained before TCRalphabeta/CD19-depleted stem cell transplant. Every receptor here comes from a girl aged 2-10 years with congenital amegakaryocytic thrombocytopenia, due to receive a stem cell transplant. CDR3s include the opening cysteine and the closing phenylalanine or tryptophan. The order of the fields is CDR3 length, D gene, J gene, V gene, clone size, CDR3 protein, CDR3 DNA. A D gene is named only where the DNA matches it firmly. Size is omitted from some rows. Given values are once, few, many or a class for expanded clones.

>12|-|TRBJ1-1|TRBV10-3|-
CAISDQAPEAFF
TGTGCCATCAGTGACCAGGCCCCTGAAGCTTTCTTT
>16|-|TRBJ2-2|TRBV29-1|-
CSVSGTPASRTGELFF
TGCAGCGTTTCCGGGACACCGGCTTCACGTACCGGGGAGCTGTTTTTT
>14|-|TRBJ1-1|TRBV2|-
CASRSGVVNTEAFF
TGTGCCAGCAGATCAGGGGTGGTGAACACTGAAGCTTTCTTT
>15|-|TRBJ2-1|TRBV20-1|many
CSASQVEGSYNEQFF
TGCAGTGCTAGCCAGGTAGAAGGCTCCTACAATGAGCAGTTCTTC
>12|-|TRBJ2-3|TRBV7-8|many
CASSLLQNTQYF
TGTGCCAGCAGCCTTTTACAGAATACGCAGTATTTT
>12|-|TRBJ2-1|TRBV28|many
CATSTSYNEQFF
TGTGCCACTTCGACCTCCTACAATGAGCAGTTCTTC
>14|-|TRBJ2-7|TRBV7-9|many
CASSVQGRTYEQYF
TGTGCCAGCAGCGTACAGGGTCGTACCTACGAGCAGTACTTC
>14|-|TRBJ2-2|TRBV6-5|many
CASSYWTQDGELFF
TGTGCCAGCAGTTACTGGACACAGGACGGGGAGCTGTTTTTT
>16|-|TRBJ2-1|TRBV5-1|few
CASSPGWGSSYNEQFF
TGCGCCAGCAGCCCCGGCTGGGGCAGCTCCTACAATGAGCAGTTCTTC
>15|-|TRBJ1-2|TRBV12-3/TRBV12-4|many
CASSPNQGINYGYTF
TGTGCCAGCAGTCCAAACCAGGGGATTAACTATGGCTACACCTTC
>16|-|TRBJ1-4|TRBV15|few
CATSRDAGQGNEKLFF
TGTGCCACCAGCAGAGATGCCGGGCAGGGGAACGAAAAACTGTTTTTT
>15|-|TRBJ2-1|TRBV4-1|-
CASSQDPLTGRVQFF
TGCGCCAGCAGCCAAGACCCCTTGACAGGTCGCGTGCAGTTCTTC
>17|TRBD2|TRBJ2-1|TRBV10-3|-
CAIQNTAGVSSYNEQFF
TGTGCCATTCAGAATACAGCGGGAGTGAGCTCCTACAATGAGCAGTTCTTC
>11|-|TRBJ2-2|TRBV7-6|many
CASTPGGELFF
TGTGCCAGCACCCCAGGAGGGGAGCTGTTTTTT
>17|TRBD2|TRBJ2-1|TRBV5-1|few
CASSLFSGPFTATEQFF
TGCGCCAGCAGCTTGTTTAGCGGGCCCTTTACGGCCACTGAGCAGTTCTTC
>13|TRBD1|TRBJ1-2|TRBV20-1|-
CSARKTGLEGYTF
TGCAGTGCTAGGAAGACAGGGCTCGAGGGCTACACCTTC
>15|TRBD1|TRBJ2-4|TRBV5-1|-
CASSLPGQGENIQYF
TGCGCCAGCAGCTTGCCTGGACAGGGGGAAAACATTCAGTACTTC
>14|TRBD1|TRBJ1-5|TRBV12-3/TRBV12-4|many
CASTRDRDNQPQHF
TGTGCCAGCACGAGGGACAGAGACAATCAGCCCCAGCATTTT
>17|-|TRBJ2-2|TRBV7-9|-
CASSFNWREANTGELFF
TGTGCCAGCAGCTTTAATTGGAGAGAGGCGAACACCGGGGAGCTGTTTTTT
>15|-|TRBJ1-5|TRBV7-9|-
CASSPTGQGNQPQHF
TGTGCCAGCAGCCCGACGGGACAAGGCAATCAGCCCCAGCATTTT
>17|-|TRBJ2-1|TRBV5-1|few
CASSFYFALQWLTEQFF
TGCGCCAGCAGCTTTTACTTTGCCCTCCAGTGGCTGACCGAGCAGTTCTTC
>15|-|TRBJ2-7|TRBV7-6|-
CASSLGWGQGYEQYF
TGTGCCAGCAGCTTAGGCTGGGGCCAGGGCTACGAGCAGTACTTC
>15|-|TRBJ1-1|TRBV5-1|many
CASSLEAAEESEAFF
TGCGCCAGCAGCTTGGAAGCCGCCGAGGAATCTGAAGCTTTCTTT
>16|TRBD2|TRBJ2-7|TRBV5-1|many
CASSLSTSGFTYEQYF
TGCGCCAGCAGCTTGTCCACTAGCGGGTTCACCTACGAGCAGTACTTC
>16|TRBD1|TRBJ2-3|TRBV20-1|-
CSASEYGTGAVDTQYF
TGCAGTGCTAGTGAATACGGGACAGGAGCGGTAGATACGCAGTATTTT
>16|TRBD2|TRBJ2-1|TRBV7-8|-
CASSPRTSGIPNEQFF
TGTGCCAGCAGCCCCCGGACTAGCGGAATCCCTAATGAGCAGTTCTTC
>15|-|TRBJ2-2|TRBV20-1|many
CSAREIQAGTGELFF
TGCAGTGCTAGGGAAATACAAGCAGGCACCGGGGAGCTGTTTTTT
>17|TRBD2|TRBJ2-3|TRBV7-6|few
CASSLAPGGEYTDTQYF
TGTGCCAGCAGCTTAGCCCCGGGAGGGGAGTACACAGATACGCAGTATTTT
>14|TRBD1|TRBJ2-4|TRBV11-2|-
CASSFGTGAYIQYF
TGTGCCAGCAGCTTCGGGACAGGGGCGTACATTCAGTACTTC
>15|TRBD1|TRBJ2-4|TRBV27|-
CASSLDRGSGNIQYF
TGTGCCAGCAGTCTAGACAGGGGGTCAGGAAACATTCAGTACTTC
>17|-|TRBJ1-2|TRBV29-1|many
CSVEFRSDLGTNYGYTF
TGCAGCGTTGAATTTAGGTCTGATCTGGGCACCAACTATGGCTACACCTTC
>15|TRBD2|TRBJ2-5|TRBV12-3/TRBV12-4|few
CASSARTSGIETQYF
TGTGCCAGCAGTGCTAGGACTAGCGGGATCGAGACCCAGTACTTC
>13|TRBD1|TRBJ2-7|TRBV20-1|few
CSVPEGARYEQYF
TGCAGTGTTCCTGAGGGGGCTCGCTACGAGCAGTACTTC
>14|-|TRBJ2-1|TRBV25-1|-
CASSRVPSYNEQFF
TGTGCCAGCAGTCGGGTCCCCTCCTACAATGAGCAGTTCTTC